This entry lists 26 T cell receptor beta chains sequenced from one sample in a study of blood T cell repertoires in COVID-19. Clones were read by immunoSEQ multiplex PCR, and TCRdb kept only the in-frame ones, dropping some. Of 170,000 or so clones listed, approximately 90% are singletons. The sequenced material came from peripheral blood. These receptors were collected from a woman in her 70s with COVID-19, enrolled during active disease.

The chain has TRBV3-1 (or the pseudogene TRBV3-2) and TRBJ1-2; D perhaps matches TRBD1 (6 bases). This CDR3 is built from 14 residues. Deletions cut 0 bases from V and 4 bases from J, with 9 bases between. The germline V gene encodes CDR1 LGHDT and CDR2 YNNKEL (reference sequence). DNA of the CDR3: TGTGCCAGCAGCCAAGATTCACAGGGCTATGGCTACACCTTC. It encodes CASSQDSQGYGYTF.

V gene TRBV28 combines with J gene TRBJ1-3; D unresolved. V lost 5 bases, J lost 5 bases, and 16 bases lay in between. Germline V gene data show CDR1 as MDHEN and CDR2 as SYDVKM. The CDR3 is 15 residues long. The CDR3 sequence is CASSPSRGRRNTIYF. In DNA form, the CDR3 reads TGTGCCAGCAGTCCTAGTCGAGGGAGGAGAAACACCATATATTTT.

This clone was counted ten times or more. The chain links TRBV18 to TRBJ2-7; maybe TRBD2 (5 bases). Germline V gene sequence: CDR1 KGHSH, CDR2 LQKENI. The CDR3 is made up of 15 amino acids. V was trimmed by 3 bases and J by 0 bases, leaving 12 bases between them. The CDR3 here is CASSPDTGYSYEQYF. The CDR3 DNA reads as TGTGCCAGCTCACCGGATACGGGATACTCCTACGAGCAGTACTTC.

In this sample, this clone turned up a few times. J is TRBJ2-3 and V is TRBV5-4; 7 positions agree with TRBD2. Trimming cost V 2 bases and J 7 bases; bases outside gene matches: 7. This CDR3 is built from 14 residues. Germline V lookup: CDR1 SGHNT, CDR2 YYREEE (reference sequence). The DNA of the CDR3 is TGTGCCAGCAGCTTAGGGCTAGCGGAGAATACGCAGTATTTT. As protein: CASSLGLAENTQYF.

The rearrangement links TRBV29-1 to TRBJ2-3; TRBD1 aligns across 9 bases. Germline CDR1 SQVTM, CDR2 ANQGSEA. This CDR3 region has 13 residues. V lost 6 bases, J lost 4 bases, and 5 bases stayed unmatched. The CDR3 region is CSVTGGGADTQYF. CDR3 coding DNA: TGCAGCGTCACAGGGGGCGGCGCAGATACGCAGTATTTT.

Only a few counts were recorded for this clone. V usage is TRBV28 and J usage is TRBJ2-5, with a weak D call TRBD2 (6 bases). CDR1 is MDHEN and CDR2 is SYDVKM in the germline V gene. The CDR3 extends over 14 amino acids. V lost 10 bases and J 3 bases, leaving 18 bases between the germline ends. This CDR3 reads CATTSGGVKETQYF. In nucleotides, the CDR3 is TGTGCCACCACTTCCGGCGGGGTTAAAGAGACCCAGTACTTC.

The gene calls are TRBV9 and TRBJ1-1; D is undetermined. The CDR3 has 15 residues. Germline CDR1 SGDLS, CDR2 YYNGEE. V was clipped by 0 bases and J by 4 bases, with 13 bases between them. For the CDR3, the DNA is TGTGCCAGCAGCGTAGATGTAGGAGCGGGCACTGAAGCTTTCTTT. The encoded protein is CASSVDVGAGTEAFF.

In DNA form, the CDR3 reads TGCGCCAGCAGCCCCCAGGGGGTTGGTGAGCAGTTCTTC. Its protein product is CASSPQGVGEQFF. V usage is TRBV5-1 and J usage is TRBJ2-1, with TRBD1 matching over 7 bases. The CDR3 is made up of 13 amino acids. Trimming took 4 bases from V and 9 from J; bases not matched to a gene: 7. Germline CDR1 reads SGHRS; CDR2 reads YFSETQ.

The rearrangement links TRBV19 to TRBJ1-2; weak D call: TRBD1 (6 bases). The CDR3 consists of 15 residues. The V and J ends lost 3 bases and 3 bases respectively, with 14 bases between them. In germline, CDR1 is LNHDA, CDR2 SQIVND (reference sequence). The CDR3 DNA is TGTGCCAGTAGTATTAGCACAGGGCGTGACTATGGCTACACCTTC. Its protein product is CASSISTGRDYGYTF.

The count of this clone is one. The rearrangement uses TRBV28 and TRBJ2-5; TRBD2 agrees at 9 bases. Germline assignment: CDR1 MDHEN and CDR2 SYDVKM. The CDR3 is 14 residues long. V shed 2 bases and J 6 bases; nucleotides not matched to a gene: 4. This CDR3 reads CASSLAGGGKTQYF. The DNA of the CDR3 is TGTGCCAGCAGTTTAGCGGGAGGGGGAAAGACCCAGTACTTC.

Here the CDR3 reads CASSFDPGGSGEQFF. CDR3 DNA sequence: TGTGCCAGCAGTTTTGATCCGGGAGGCAGCGGTGAGCAGTTCTTC. The V call is TRBV27, the J call TRBJ2-1, with TRBD2 matching over 7 bases. This CDR3 is built from 15 residues. J gave up 9 bases and V 3 bases, and 11 bases lay outside the gene matches. Germline values: CDR1 MNHEY, CDR2 SMNVEV (reference sequence).

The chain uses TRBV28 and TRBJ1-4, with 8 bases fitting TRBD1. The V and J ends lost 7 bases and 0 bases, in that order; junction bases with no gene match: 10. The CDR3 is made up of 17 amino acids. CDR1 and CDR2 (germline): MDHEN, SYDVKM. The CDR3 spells CASNPGTGVATNEKLFF. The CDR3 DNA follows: TGTGCCAGCAACCCCGGGACAGGAGTCGCAACTAATGAAAAACTGTTTTTT.

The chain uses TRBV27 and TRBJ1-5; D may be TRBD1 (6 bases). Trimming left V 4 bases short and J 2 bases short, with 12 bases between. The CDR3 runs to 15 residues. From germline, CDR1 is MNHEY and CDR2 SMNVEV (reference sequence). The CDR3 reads CASSSWGRGNQPQHF. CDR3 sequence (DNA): TGTGCCAGCAGTTCCTGGGGGCGAGGCAATCAGCCCCAGCATTTT.

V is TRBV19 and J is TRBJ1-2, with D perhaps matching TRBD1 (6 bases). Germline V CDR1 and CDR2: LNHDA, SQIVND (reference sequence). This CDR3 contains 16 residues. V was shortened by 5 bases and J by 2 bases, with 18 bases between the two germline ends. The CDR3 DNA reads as TGTGCCAGTAGTGTGGAACAGGGATACAAGAACTATGGCTACACCTTC. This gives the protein CASSVEQGYKNYGYTF.

CDR3 in DNA: TGTGCCAGCAGTGAGGGACAGGGACGGACTGAAGCTTTCTTT. Amino acid sequence: CASSEGQGRTEAFF. The V call is TRBV28, the J call TRBJ1-1, with TRBD1 identical over 9 bases. Germline-derived CDR1 and CDR2 are MDHEN and SYDVKM. The V gene end was trimmed by 5 bases and the J gene end by 5 bases; junction bases not matched to a gene: 6. The CDR3 loop spans 14 amino acids. The variable domain in full, with the rest retrieved from reference TRBV28 and TRBJ1-1, is DVKVTQSSRYLVKRTGEKVFLECVQDMDHENMFWYRQDPGLGLRLIYFSYDVKMKEKGDIPEGYSVSREKKERFSLILESASTNQTSMYLCASSEGQGRTEAFFGQGTRLTVV.

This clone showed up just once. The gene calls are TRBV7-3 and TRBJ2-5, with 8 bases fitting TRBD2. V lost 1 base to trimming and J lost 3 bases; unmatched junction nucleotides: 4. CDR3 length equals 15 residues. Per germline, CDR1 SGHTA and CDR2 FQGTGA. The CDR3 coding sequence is TGTGCCAGCAGCTTAAGCGGGACTAGAGAAGAGACCCAGTACTTC. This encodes CASSLSGTREETQYF.

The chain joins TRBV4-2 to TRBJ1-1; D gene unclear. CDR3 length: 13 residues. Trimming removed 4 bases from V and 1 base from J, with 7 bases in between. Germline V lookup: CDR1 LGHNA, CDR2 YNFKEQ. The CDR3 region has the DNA TGTGCCAGCAGCCTCCGGAGGAACACTGAAGCTTTCTTT. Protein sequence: CASSLRRNTEAFF.

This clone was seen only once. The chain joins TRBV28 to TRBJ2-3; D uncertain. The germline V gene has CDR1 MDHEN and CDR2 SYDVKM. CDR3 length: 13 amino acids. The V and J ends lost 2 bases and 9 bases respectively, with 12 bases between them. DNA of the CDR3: TGTGCCAGCAGTTTAACCGGTCGCCTAACGCAGTATTTT. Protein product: CASSLTGRLTQYF.

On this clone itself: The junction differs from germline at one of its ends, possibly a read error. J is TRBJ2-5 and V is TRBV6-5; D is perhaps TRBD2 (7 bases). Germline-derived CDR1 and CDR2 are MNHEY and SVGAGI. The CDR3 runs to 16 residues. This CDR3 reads CASSYSRGAGRETQYF. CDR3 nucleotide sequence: TGTGCCAGCAGCTACTCCCGGGGGGCTGGGAGGGAGACCCAGTACTTC.

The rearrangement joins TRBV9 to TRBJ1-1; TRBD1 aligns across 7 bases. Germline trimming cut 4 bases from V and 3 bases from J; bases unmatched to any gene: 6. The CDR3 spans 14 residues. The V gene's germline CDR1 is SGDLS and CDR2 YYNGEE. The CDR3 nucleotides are TGTGCCAGCAGCCCCCAGACAGGGCACACTGAAGCTTTCTTT. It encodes CASSPQTGHTEAFF.

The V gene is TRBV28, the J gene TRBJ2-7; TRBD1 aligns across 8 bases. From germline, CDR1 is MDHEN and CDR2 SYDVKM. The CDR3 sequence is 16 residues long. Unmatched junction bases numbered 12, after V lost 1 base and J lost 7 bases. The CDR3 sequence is CASSLSSRVTGEEQYF. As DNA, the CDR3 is TGTGCCAGCAGTTTATCTTCTCGAGTGACAGGGGAAGAGCAGTACTTC.

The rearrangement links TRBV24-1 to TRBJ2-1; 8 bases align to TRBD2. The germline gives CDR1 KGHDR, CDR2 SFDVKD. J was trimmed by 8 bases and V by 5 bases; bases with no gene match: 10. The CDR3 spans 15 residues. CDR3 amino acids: CATSVSSGSLDEQFF. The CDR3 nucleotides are TGTGCCACCAGTGTTTCCAGCGGGAGTTTGGATGAGCAGTTCTTC.

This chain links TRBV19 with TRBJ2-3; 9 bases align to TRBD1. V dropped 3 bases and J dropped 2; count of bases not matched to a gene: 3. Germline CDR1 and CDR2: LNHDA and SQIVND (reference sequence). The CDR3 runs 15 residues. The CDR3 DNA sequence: TGTGCCAGTAGTATCGGGACAGGGCTCACAGATACGCAGTATTTT. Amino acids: CASSIGTGLTDTQYF.

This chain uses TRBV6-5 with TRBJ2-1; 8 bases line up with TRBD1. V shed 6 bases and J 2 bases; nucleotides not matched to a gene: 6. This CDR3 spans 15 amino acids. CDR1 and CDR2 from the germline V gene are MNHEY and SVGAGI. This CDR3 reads CASRTDRDTYNEQFF. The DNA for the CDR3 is TGTGCCAGCAGGACGGACAGGGACACCTACAATGAGCAGTTCTTC.

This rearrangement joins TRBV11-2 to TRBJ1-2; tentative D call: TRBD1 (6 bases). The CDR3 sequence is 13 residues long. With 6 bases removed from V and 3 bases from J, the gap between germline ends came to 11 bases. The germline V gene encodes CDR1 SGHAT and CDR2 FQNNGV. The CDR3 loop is CASSRNRDYGYTF. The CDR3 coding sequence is TGTGCCAGCAGTCGGAACAGGGACTATGGCTACACCTTC.

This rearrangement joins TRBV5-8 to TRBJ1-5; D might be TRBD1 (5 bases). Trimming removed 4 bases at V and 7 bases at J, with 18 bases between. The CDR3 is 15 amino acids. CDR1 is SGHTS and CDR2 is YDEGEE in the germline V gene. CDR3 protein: CASSPGGNSGQPQHF. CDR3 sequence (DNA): TGTGCCAGCAGCCCGGGGGGGAACTCGGGACAGCCCCAGCATTTT.